A selection of T cell receptor beta chains follows, all from one sample in a study of cytomegalovirus exposure and HLA in healthy donors. Sequencing was performed with immunoSEQ multiplex PCR; in TCRdb, only in-frame clones are kept and a portion is missing. In the table there are more than 65,000 clones, roughly four fifths of which are singletons. The specimen sequenced was PBMCs. These receptors came from a woman aged 55-75 years in good health and CMV-seropositive. Each CDR3 is given with its conserved first and last residue. Fields, in order: clone size, J gene, V gene, D gene, CDR3 protein, CDR3 DNA. A D gene is named only where the DNA matches it firmly. Where a row states a size, it is once, few, many or the class of an expanded clone; other rows omit it.

clone size: few
J gene: TRBJ1-2
V gene: TRBV6-5
D gene: TRBD1
CDR3 protein: CASSEQGDTYGYTF
CDR3 DNA: TGTGCCAGCAGTGAACAGGGGGACACCTATGGCTACACCTTC

clone size: few
J gene: TRBJ1-1
V gene: TRBV28
D gene: -
CDR3 protein: CASSTTTFNAEAFF
CDR3 DNA: TGTGCCAGCAGCACGACGACTTTTAACGCTGAAGCTTTCTTT

clone size: many
J gene: TRBJ1-1
V gene: TRBV5-1
D gene: -
CDR3 protein: CASSLGRDTEAFF
CDR3 DNA: TGCGCCAGCAGCTTGGGACGGGACACTGAAGCTTTCTTT

clone size: -
J gene: TRBJ1-2
V gene: TRBV29-1
D gene: TRBD1
CDR3 protein: CSAPGQDYGYTF
CDR3 DNA: TGCAGCGCACCGGGACAGGATTATGGCTACACCTTC

clone size: -
J gene: TRBJ1-4
V gene: TRBV25-1
D gene: -
CDR3 protein: CASSATGYATNEKLFF
CDR3 DNA: TGTGCCAGCAGTGCCACAGGGTACGCAACTAATGAAAAACTGTTTTTT

clone size: -
J gene: TRBJ1-1
V gene: TRBV6-5
D gene: TRBD1
CDR3 protein: CASSYDRGEAFF
CDR3 DNA: TGTGCCAGCAGTTACGACAGGGGTGAAGCTTTCTTT

clone size: -
J gene: TRBJ2-5
V gene: TRBV5-8
D gene: -
CDR3 protein: CASSPWGSQETQYF
CDR3 DNA: TGTGCCAGCAGCCCCTGGGGCAGTCAAGAGACCCAGTACTTC

clone size: once
J gene: TRBJ2-7
V gene: TRBV30
D gene: -
CDR3 protein: CAWSRGEFYEQYF
CDR3 DNA: TGTGCCTGGAGTCGCGGGGAATTTTACGAGCAGTACTTC

clone size: -
J gene: TRBJ1-2
V gene: TRBV29-1
D gene: TRBD1
CDR3 protein: CSVERAGGRSYTF
CDR3 DNA: TGCAGCGTTGAAAGGGCAGGGGGCAGGAGCTACACCTTC

clone size: -
J gene: TRBJ2-1
V gene: TRBV11-2
D gene: TRBD2
CDR3 protein: CASSLGSGGSNEQFF
CDR3 DNA: TGTGCCAGCAGCTTAGGGAGCGGGGGGAGCAATGAGCAGTTCTTC

clone size: -
J gene: TRBJ1-2
V gene: TRBV5-4
D gene: -
CDR3 protein: CASSLTTGVYGYTF
CDR3 DNA: TGTGCCAGCAGCTTGACTACAGGAGTCTATGGCTACACCTTC

clone size: -
J gene: TRBJ1-6
V gene: TRBV6-1
D gene: -
CDR3 protein: CASRGQSQINSPLHF
CDR3 DNA: TGTGCCAGCAGAGGACAGTCCCAAATTAATTCACCCCTCCACTTT

clone size: -
J gene: TRBJ1-1
V gene: TRBV20-1
D gene: TRBD1
CDR3 protein: CSVRWDREAFF
CDR3 DNA: TGCAGTGTAAGGTGGGACAGAGAAGCTTTCTTT

clone size: -
J gene: TRBJ2-3
V gene: TRBV6-6
D gene: -
CDR3 protein: CASTSADTQYF
CDR3 DNA: TGTGCCAGCACCTCTGCAGATACGCAGTATTTT

clone size: -
J gene: TRBJ2-3
V gene: TRBV30
D gene: -
CDR3 protein: CAWSRGEADTQYF
CDR3 DNA: TGTGCCTGGAGTAGAGGGGAGGCAGATACGCAGTATTTT

clone size: -
J gene: TRBJ1-5
V gene: TRBV12-1
D gene: -
CDR3 protein: CASSTHPGRCYNSNQPQHF
CDR3 DNA: TGTGCCAGCAGCACCCACCCGGGTCGCTGTTATAATAGCAATCAGCCCCAGCATTTT

clone size: -
J gene: TRBJ1-6
V gene: TRBV2
D gene: -
CDR3 protein: CASSEVRPHNSPLHF
CDR3 DNA: TGTGCCAGCAGTGAAGTCAGGCCCCATAATTCACCCCTCCACTTT

clone size: many
J gene: TRBJ2-1
V gene: TRBV11-2
D gene: TRBD2
CDR3 protein: CASSFRVAGGYNEQFF
CDR3 DNA: TGTGCCAGCAGCTTCCGAGTAGCGGGGGGATACAATGAGCAGTTCTTC

clone size: -
J gene: TRBJ2-7
V gene: TRBV20-1
D gene: TRBD1
CDR3 protein: CSARQGYEQYF
CDR3 DNA: TGCAGTGCCCGACAGGGCTACGAGCAGTACTTC

clone size: -
J gene: TRBJ1-2
V gene: TRBV19
D gene: -
CDR3 protein: CASSRLINYGYTF
CDR3 DNA: TGTGCCAGCAGTAGACTGATTAACTATGGCTACACCTTC

clone size: -
J gene: TRBJ2-3
V gene: TRBV5-5
D gene: -
CDR3 protein: CASSSPPGGSTDTQYF
CDR3 DNA: TGTGCCAGCAGCTCCCCCCCTGGGGGGAGCACAGATACGCAGTATTTT

clone size: -
J gene: TRBJ2-1
V gene: TRBV5-1
D gene: TRBD2
CDR3 protein: CASSLMGGNYNEQFF
CDR3 DNA: TGCGCCAGCAGCTTGATGGGGGGGAACTACAATGAGCAGTTCTTC

clone size: few
J gene: TRBJ1-2
V gene: TRBV28
D gene: TRBD1
CDR3 protein: CASIPQGADRDGYTF
CDR3 DNA: TGTGCCAGCATCCCACAGGGGGCAGATCGGGATGGCTACACCTTC

clone size: -
J gene: TRBJ2-5
V gene: TRBV4-1
D gene: -
CDR3 protein: CASSQVPGSGTQYF
CDR3 DNA: TGCGCCAGCAGCCAAGTTCCGGGATCGGGGACCCAGTACTTC

clone size: -
J gene: TRBJ1-6
V gene: TRBV18
D gene: -
CDR3 protein: CASSPYQEGNSPLHF
CDR3 DNA: TGTGCCAGCTCGCCTTATCAGGAGGGTAATTCACCCCTCCACTTT

clone size: once
J gene: TRBJ1-1
V gene: TRBV25-1
D gene: TRBD1
CDR3 protein: CASRATRDRGKTEAFF
CDR3 DNA: TGTGCCAGCAGAGCTACCCGGGACAGGGGTAAAACTGAAGCTTTCTTT

clone size: -
J gene: TRBJ1-5
V gene: TRBV7-2
D gene: -
CDR3 protein: CASSLAGEGQPQHF
CDR3 DNA: TGTGCCAGCAGCTTAGCGGGGGAGGGTCAGCCCCAGCATTTT

clone size: -
J gene: TRBJ2-1
V gene: TRBV7-8
D gene: TRBD2
CDR3 protein: CASTRGVTSGSGYNEQFF
CDR3 DNA: TGTGCCAGCACCCGGGGGGTGACTAGCGGGAGTGGCTACAATGAGCAGTTCTTC

clone size: -
J gene: TRBJ2-1
V gene: TRBV5-6
D gene: TRBD1
CDR3 protein: CASSLDSGTARNNEQFF
CDR3 DNA: TGTGCCAGCAGCTTGGATTCCGGGACAGCGAGAAACAATGAGCAGTTCTTC

clone size: -
J gene: TRBJ2-5
V gene: TRBV5-1
D gene: TRBD1
CDR3 protein: CASSNQGDQETQYF
CDR3 DNA: TGCGCCAGCAGTAATCAGGGGGACCAAGAGACCCAGTACTTC

clone size: -
J gene: TRBJ2-7
V gene: TRBV11-2
D gene: -
CDR3 protein: CASGSLLALEQYF
CDR3 DNA: TGTGCCAGCGGAAGTTTGCTAGCGTTGGAGCAGTACTTC

clone size: once
J gene: TRBJ2-3
V gene: TRBV4-2
D gene: TRBD2
CDR3 protein: CASSLTAGGADTQYF
CDR3 DNA: TGTGCCAGCAGCCTGACTGCCGGGGGGGCAGATACGCAGTATTTT

clone size: -
J gene: TRBJ2-3
V gene: TRBV28
D gene: -
CDR3 protein: CASRDSITDTQYF
CDR3 DNA: TGTGCCAGCAGGGACTCGATCACAGATACGCAGTATTTT

clone size: -
J gene: TRBJ2-7
V gene: TRBV15
D gene: TRBD1
CDR3 protein: CATSREQGAREQYF
CDR3 DNA: TGTGCCACCAGCAGAGAACAGGGGGCGCGTGAGCAGTACTTC

clone size: -
J gene: TRBJ2-3
V gene: TRBV15
D gene: TRBD1
CDR3 protein: CATSTRQGTDTQYF
CDR3 DNA: TGTGCCACCAGCACAAGACAGGGGACAGATACGCAGTATTTT

clone size: once
J gene: TRBJ1-5
V gene: TRBV27
D gene: -
CDR3 protein: CASSRWGPTSNQPQHF
CDR3 DNA: TGTGCCAGCAGCCGTTGGGGGCCTACGAGCAATCAGCCCCAGCATTTT

clone size: once
J gene: TRBJ2-7
V gene: TRBV5-4
D gene: TRBD2
CDR3 protein: CASSSSGRAYEQYF
CDR3 DNA: TGTGCCAGCAGTTCTAGCGGGAGAGCGTACGAGCAGTACTTC

clone size: -
J gene: TRBJ1-6
V gene: TRBV5-1
D gene: TRBD1
CDR3 protein: CASSLRTGGNSPLHF
CDR3 DNA: TGCGCCAGCAGCCTGCGGACAGGGGGCAATTCACCCCTCCACTTT

clone size: once
J gene: TRBJ1-2
V gene: TRBV4-2
D gene: -
CDR3 protein: CASSPEGEYYNYGYTF
CDR3 DNA: TGTGCCAGCAGCCCCGAAGGAGAATATTATAACTATGGCTACACCTTC

clone size: few
J gene: TRBJ1-1
V gene: TRBV7-8
D gene: TRBD1
CDR3 protein: CASSLAWTGSTEAFF
CDR3 DNA: TGTGCCAGCAGCTTAGCGTGGACAGGGAGCACTGAAGCTTTCTTT

clone size: -
J gene: TRBJ2-1
V gene: TRBV7-9
D gene: TRBD2
CDR3 protein: CASGLAGANEQFF
CDR3 DNA: TGTGCCAGCGGACTAGCGGGAGCCAATGAGCAGTTCTTC

clone size: -
J gene: TRBJ2-7
V gene: TRBV5-1
D gene: -
CDR3 protein: CASSLTPSYEQYF
CDR3 DNA: TGCGCCAGCAGCTTGACACCTTCCTACGAGCAGTACTTC

clone size: once
J gene: TRBJ1-1
V gene: TRBV7-8
D gene: -
CDR3 protein: CASSLRRLGLNTEAFF
CDR3 DNA: TGTGCCAGCAGCTTAAGGAGATTGGGTTTGAACACTGAAGCTTTCTTT

clone size: -
J gene: TRBJ1-4
V gene: TRBV18
D gene: TRBD1
CDR3 protein: CASSPDRGAWEKLFF
CDR3 DNA: TGTGCCAGCTCACCAGACAGGGGCGCATGGGAAAAACTGTTTTTT

clone size: -
J gene: TRBJ2-7
V gene: TRBV5-4
D gene: -
CDR3 protein: CASSTETGSYEQYF
CDR3 DNA: TGTGCCAGCAGCACCGAAACAGGTTCCTACGAGCAGTACTTC

clone size: -
J gene: TRBJ1-6
V gene: TRBV27
D gene: -
CDR3 protein: CASRTWGREHDNSPLHF
CDR3 DNA: TGTGCCAGCAGAACATGGGGCAGGGAACATGATAATTCACCCCTCCACTTT

clone size: -
J gene: TRBJ1-3
V gene: TRBV5-1
D gene: -
CDR3 protein: CASSLAGFSGSGNTIYF
CDR3 DNA: TGCGCCAGCAGCTTGGCCGGGTTTTCGGGGTCCGGAAACACCATATATTTT

clone size: -
J gene: TRBJ2-5
V gene: TRBV5-1
D gene: -
CDR3 protein: CASYGGRGRRETQYF
CDR3 DNA: TGCGCCAGCTATGGGGGGCGGGGGCGCCGGGAGACCCAGTACTTC

clone size: -
J gene: TRBJ2-1
V gene: TRBV30
D gene: TRBD2
CDR3 protein: CAWSQRGGRNEQFF
CDR3 DNA: TGTGCCTGGAGTCAGCGGGGGGGACGGAATGAGCAGTTCTTC